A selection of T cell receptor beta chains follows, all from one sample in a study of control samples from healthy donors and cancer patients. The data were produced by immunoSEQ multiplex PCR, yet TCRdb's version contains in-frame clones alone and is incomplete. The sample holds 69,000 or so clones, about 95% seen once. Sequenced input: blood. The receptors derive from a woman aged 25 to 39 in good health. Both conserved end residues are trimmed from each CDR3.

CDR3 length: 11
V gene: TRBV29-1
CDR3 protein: SADRGLGNEQF

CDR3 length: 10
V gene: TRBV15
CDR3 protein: ATSNRKNIQY

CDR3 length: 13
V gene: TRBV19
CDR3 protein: ASGGLAGRQETQY

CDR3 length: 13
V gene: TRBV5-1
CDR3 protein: ASSGTGTGGEKLF

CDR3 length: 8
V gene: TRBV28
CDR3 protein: ASSFRPQH

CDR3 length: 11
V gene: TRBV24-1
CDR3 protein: ATSGQGNYGYT

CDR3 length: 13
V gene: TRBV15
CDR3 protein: ATSRDRGAGNTIY

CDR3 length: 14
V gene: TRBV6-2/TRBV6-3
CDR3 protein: ASSYLQQGANYGYT

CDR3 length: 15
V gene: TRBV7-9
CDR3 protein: ASSLVGVSTGYTEAF

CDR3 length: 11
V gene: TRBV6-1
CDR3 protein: ASSDTPRSPLH

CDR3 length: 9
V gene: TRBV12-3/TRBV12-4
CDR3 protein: ASSTGHGQH

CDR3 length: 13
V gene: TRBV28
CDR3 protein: ASSPGTGGDQPQH

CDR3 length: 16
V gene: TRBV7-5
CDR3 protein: VRTSLGLRTSGDNEQF

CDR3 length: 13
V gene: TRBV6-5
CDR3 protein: ASSFGPGANTEAF

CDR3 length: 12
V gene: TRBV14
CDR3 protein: ASSREFPGTEAF

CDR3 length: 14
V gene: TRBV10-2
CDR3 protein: ASSLSELGLYTEAF

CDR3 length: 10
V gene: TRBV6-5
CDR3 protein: ASAGKGTEAF

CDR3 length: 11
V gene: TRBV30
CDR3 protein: AWSEDGDQPQH

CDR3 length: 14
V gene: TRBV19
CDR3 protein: ASSPLTGIVGYEQY